A selection of T cell receptor beta chains follows, all from one sample in a study of type 1 regulatory T cells. TCRdb reanalysed the reads using MiXCR and keeps one entry per CDR3 protein. The sample has approximately 72,000 distinct CDR3 sequences; around 63% are singletons. The antigens for these receptors are not known. The sequenced sample consisted of cultured T cells, either the whole culture or a sorted T cell fraction (not recorded which). The receptors derive from a human donor in good health. Each CDR3 is given with its conserved first and last residue. A D gene is named only where the DNA matches it firmly. The size entry is marked missing in some rows and otherwise reads once, few, many or a size class.

V: TRBV7-6; size: .; D: TRBD1; J: TRBJ2-1; DNA: TGTGCCAGCAGCTTAGCTTCTCCAACCGGGACAGGGTCTGGGAATGAGCAGTTCTTC; CDR3: CASSLASPTGTGSGNEQFF
V: TRBV20-1; size: .; D: .; J: TRBJ2-1; DNA: TGCAGTGCTCCGCCGGGGACGGGAGCCAATGGGCAGTTCTTC; CDR3: CSAPPGTGANGQFF
V: TRBV24-1; size: .; D: TRBD2; J: TRBJ2-1; DNA: TGTGCCACCAGTGACCCTGGGACTAGCGGGAACGTCAATGAGCAGTTCTTC; CDR3: CATSDPGTSGNVNEQFF
V: TRBV5-1; size: .; D: TRBD2; J: TRBJ2-1; DNA: TGCGCCAGCTGGACTAGCGGGAAGGGGAATGAGCAGTTCTTC; CDR3: CASWTSGKGNEQFF
V: TRBV5-1; size: .; D: TRBD1; J: TRBJ1-2; DNA: TGCGCCAGCGGACAGGGAACTGTTGGCTACACCTTC; CDR3: CASGQGTVGYTF
V: TRBV20-1; size: .; D: TRBD1; J: TRBJ1-2; DNA: TGCAGTCCAAAGCGGGGGACAGCGAACTATGGCTACACCTTC; CDR3: CSPKRGTANYGYTF
V: TRBV28; size: .; D: TRBD2; J: TRBJ2-1; DNA: TGTGCCAGCACGGGTAGCGGGAGTCCTAGCTCCTACAATGAGCAGTTCTTC; CDR3: CASTGSGSPSSYNEQFF
V: TRBV5-4; size: .; D: .; J: TRBJ1-2; DNA: TGTGCCAGCAGCTCGGGGACGGTCCTCTATGGCTACACCTTC; CDR3: CASSSGTVLYGYTF
V: TRBV6-2/TRBV6-3; size: .; D: .; J: TRBJ2-2; DNA: TGTGCCAGCAGCCTACACAGGGTGAATACCGGGGAGCTGTTTTTT; CDR3: CASSLHRVNTGELFF
V: TRBV5-1; size: medium-sized; D: .; J: TRBJ1-6; DNA: TGCGCCAGCAGCTTGGGACATTCACCCCTCCACTTT; CDR3: CASSLGHSPLHF
V: TRBV27; size: .; D: TRBD2; J: TRBJ2-2; DNA: TGTGCCAGCAGACTAGCGGGAGTTGCCGGGGAGCTGTTTTTT; CDR3: CASRLAGVAGELFF
V: TRBV3-1; size: medium-sized; D: TRBD1; J: TRBJ2-7; DNA: TGTGCCAGCAAGGCAGGGGGCGCAACCTACGAGCAGTACTTC; CDR3: CASKAGGATYEQYF
V: TRBV6-5; size: .; D: .; J: TRBJ2-3; DNA: TGTGCCAGCGCCCGCGAAACAGATACGCAGTATTTT; CDR3: CASARETDTQYF
V: TRBV20-1; size: .; D: .; J: TRBJ1-5; DNA: TGCAGTGCTATTCTCTTGAGAGACAGCAATCAGCCCCAGCATTTT; CDR3: CSAILLRDSNQPQHF
V: TRBV6-5; size: .; D: .; J: TRBJ1-3; DNA: TGTGCCAGCAGTTACCTCCCGGAAAGCCACTCTGGAAACACCATATATTTT; CDR3: CASSYLPESHSGNTIYF
V: TRBV20-1; size: .; D: TRBD2; J: TRBJ2-1; DNA: TGCAGTGCTAGAGTTCAGCAAGGGACTAGCGGGAGGAATGAGCAGTTCTTC; CDR3: CSARVQQGTSGRNEQFF
V: TRBV19; size: .; D: .; J: TRBJ1-1; DNA: TGTGCCAGCACCGGGCCCCGAAGAGAAGCTTTCTTT; CDR3: CASTGPRREAFF
V: TRBV12-3/TRBV12-4; size: .; D: TRBD1; J: TRBJ1-2; DNA: TGTGCCAGCAGTTTATTGGGCGGCAGGGGGCATGGCTACACCTTC; CDR3: CASSLLGGRGHGYTF
V: TRBV7-7; size: few; D: .; J: TRBJ2-2; DNA: TGTGCCAGCAGCGTGGCGAGAAACACCGGGGAGCTGTTTTTT; CDR3: CASSVARNTGELFF
V: TRBV7-9; size: .; D: TRBD1; J: TRBJ2-6; DNA: TGTGCCAGCAGCTTGGGACAGCCTTCTGGGGCCAACGTCCTGACTTTC; CDR3: CASSLGQPSGANVLTF